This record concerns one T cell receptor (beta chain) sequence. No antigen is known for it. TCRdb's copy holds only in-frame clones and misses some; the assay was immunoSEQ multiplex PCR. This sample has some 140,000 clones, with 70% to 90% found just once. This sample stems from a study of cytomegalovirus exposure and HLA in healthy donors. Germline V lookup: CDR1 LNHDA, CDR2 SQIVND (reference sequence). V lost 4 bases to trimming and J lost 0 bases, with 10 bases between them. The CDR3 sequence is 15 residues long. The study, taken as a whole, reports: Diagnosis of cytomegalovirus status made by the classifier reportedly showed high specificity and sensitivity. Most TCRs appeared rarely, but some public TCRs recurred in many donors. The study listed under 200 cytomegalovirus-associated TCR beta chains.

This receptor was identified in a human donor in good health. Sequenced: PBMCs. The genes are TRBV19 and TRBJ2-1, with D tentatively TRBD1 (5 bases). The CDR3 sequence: CASSKGRDSYNEQFF. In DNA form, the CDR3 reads TGTGCCAGTAGTAAGGGCAGGGACTCCTACAATGAGCAGTTCTTC. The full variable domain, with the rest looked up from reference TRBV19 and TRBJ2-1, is DGGITQSPKYLFRKEGQNVTLSCEQNLNHDAMYWYRQDPGQGLRLIYYSQIVNDFQKGDIAEGYSVSREKKESFPLTVTSAQKNPTAFYLCASSKGRDSYNEQFFGPGTRLTVL.